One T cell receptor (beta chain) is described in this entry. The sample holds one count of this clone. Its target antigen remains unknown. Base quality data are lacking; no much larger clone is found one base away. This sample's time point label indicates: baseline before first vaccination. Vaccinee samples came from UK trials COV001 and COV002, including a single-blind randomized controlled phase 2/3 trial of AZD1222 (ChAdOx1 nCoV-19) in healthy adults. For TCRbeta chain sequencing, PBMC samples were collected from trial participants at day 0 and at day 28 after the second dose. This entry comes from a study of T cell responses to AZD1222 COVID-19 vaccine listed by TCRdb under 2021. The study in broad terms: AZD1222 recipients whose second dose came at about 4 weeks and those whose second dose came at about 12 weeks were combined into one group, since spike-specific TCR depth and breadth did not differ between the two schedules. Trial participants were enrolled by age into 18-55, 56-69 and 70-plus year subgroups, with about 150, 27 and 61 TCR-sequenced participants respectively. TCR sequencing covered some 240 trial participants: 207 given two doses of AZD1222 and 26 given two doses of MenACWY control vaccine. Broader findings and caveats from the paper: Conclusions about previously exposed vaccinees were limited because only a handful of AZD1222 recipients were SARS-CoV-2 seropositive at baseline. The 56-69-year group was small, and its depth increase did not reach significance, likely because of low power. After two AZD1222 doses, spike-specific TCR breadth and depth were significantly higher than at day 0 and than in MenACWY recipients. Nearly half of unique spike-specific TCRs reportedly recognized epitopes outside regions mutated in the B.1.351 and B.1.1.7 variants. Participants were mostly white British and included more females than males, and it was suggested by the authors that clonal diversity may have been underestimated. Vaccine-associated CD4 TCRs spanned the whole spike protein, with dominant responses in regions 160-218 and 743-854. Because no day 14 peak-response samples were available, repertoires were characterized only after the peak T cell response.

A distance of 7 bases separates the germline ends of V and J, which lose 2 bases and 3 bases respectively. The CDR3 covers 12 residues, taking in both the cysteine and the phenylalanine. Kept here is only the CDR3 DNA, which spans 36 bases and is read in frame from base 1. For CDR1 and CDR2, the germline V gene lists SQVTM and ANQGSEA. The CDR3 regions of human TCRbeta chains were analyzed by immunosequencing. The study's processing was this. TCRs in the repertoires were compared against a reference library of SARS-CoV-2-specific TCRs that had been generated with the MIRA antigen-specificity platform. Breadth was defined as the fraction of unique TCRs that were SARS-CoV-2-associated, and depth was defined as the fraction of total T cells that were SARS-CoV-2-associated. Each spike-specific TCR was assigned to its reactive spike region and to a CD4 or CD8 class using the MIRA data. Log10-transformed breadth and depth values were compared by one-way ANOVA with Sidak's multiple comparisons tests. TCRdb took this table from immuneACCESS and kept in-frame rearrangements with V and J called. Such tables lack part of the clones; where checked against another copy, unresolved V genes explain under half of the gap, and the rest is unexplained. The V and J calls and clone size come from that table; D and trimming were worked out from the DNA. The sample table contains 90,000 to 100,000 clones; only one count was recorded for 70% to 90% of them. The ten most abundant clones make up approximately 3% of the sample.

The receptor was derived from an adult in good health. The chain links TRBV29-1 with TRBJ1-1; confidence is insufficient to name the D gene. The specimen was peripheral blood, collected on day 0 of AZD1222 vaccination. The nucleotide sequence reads TGCAGCGTTGAATTAAGTTACACTGAAGCTTTCTTT. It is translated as CSVELSYTEAFF.